A selection of T cell receptor beta chains follows, all from one sample in a study of T cell repertoires in cytomegalovirus infection. Via MiXCR, TCRdb re-called the reads, giving one row per CDR3 protein. In the table there are 500,000 to 600,000 distinct CDR3 sequences, 15% to 20% of which are singletons. Sequencing input: CD8+ T cells from PBMCs. The receptors stem from a human donor in good health (CMV status not recorded). Some clones in this sample may be carry-over from other donors' samples. The conserved cysteine and the conserved F or W are not part of the CDR3 here.

V gene,CDR3 length,J gene,CDR3 protein
TRBV14,14,TRBJ2-7,ASSQVAAGRIHEQY
TRBV3-1,13,TRBJ1-6,ASSQERQFYRPLH
TRBV6-5,13,TRBJ1-2,ATGQIPKLNYGYT
TRBV7-9,13,TRBJ2-7,ASSRSGGGLYEQY
TRBV28,14,TRBJ2-3,ASSPPLRKNTDTQY
TRBV12-5,15,TRBJ2-5,ASVPRTSCDSAEIQY
TRBV28,13,TRBJ1-1,ASSWDRGFDTEAF
TRBV24-1,11,TRBJ2-1,ATTLAGANEQF
TRBV15,12,TRBJ2-3,ATSPRTGEDTQY
TRBV29-1,11,TRBJ2-7,SVAGSSSYEQY
TRBV11-2,14,TRBJ2-7,ASSPRVGGGTYEQY
TRBV28,11,TRBJ2-1,ASSLAGTGDDV
TRBV6-2/TRBV6-3,12,TRBJ1-1,ASSYLSIDTEAF
TRBV7-9,11,TRBJ1-4,ASSPDSNEKLF
TRBV6-5,12,TRBJ1-2,ASSYSGTDYGYT
TRBV29-1,12,TRBJ1-5,SVGWGNSNQPQH
TRBV12-5,12,TRBJ2-7,ASGLSPGVYEQY
TRBV5-1,14,TRBJ2-1,ASSVASGDPSPEQF
TRBV2,11,TRBJ2-3,AIFWGGADTQY
TRBV27,11,TRBJ2-3,ASTSLPVDTQY
TRBV7-9,9,TRBJ2-1,ASSFDSEQF
TRBV7-9,19,TRBJ2-1,ASSLERWQGTTSGEYNEQF
TRBV18,12,TRBJ2-3,ASSPKRVTDTQY
TRBV6-6,17,TRBJ2-5,ASSRPGGTSGGTEETQY
TRBV5-5,13,TRBJ2-1,ASSFKTPTYNEQF
TRBV29-1,10,TRBJ2-3,SADSSTDTQY
TRBV2,13,TRBJ2-5,ASSDLTGTQETQY
TRBV7-8,14,TRBJ1-2,ASSLRWTGEEYGYT
TRBV6-5,11,TRBJ2-1,ASSYVEGNEQF
TRBV29-1,7,TRBJ2-7,SVESRDP
TRBV20-1,11,TRBJ1-6,SARDQDNSPLH
TRBV20-1,14,TRBJ2-1,SADRWAGGPYNEQF
TRBV27,13,TRBJ2-1,ASSFRTSAGNEQF